The 10 T cell receptor beta chains below all came from one sample that was sequenced in a study of identical twins. TCRdb re-analysed the 5' RACE reads in MiXCR, keeping a single row per CDR3 protein. The sample yields under 1 million distinct CDR3 sequences, about 12% seen once. The same sample was also used in a study of yellow fever vaccine responses in identical twins.

Sequenced material: PBMCs. The receptors were gathered from a woman between 18 and 30 years old in good health.

The CDR3 reads CATSDLAGVNTGELFF. The CDR3 nucleotides are TGTGCCACCAGTGATTTGGCAGGGGTGAACACCGGGGAGCTGTTTTTT. The J gene is TRBJ2-2, the V gene TRBV24-1; D possibly corresponds to TRBD1 (6 bases). In germline, CDR1 is KGHDR, CDR2 SFDVKD. The V end was cut by 0 bases, the J end by 1 base, with 8 bases between. The CDR3 covers 16 residues.

The J gene is TRBJ2-2, the V gene TRBV4-1, with 13 bases fitting TRBD2. V shed 3 bases and J 4 bases; nucleotides not matched to a gene: 14. The V gene's germline CDR1 is MGHRA and CDR2 YSYEKL. The CDR3 covers 20 residues. The CDR3 reads CASSHTSGRAAGGGTGELFF. The CDR3 nucleotides read TGCGCCAGCAGCCATACTAGCGGGAGGGCCGCGGGGGGGGGCACCGGGGAGCTGTTTTTT.

The sample holds a few counts of this clonotype. This chain uses TRBV2 with TRBJ2-6; 7 bases line up with TRBD1. V shed 6 bases and J 2 bases; nucleotides not matched to a gene: 7. CDR3 length equals 16 residues. Germline CDR1 SNHLY, CDR2 FYNNEI. DNA for the CDR3: TGTGCCAGCAGAAAGACAGGGACGGCTGGGGCCAACGTCCTGACTTTC. Protein: CASRKTGTAGANVLTF.

There are many counts of this clonotype. The chain recombines TRBV13 with TRBJ1-2, with unresolved D. This CDR3 comprises 11 residues. The V end was cut by 4 bases, the J end by 3 bases, with 3 bases between. Germline V gene data show CDR1 as PRHDT and CDR2 as FYEKMQ (reference sequence). CDR3 bases: TGTGCCAGCAGCTACTACTATGGCTACACCTTC. It codes for CASSYYYGYTF.

This clonotype was detected only once. The chain carries TRBV4-2 and TRBJ2-3; TRBD2 matches at 7 bases. This CDR3 is 15 amino acids long. V shed 1 base, J shed 2 bases, and the junction held 3 bases outside the gene matches. Germline lookup yields CDR1 LGHNA and CDR2 YNFKEQ. CDR3 in amino acids: CASSQVGGYTDTQYF. Written as DNA, the CDR3 is TGTGCCAGCAGCCAAGTGGGAGGGTACACAGATACGCAGTATTTT.

This clonotype was counted only a few times. The chain employs TRBV10-2 and TRBJ2-2; D is undetermined. Germline V gene data show CDR1 as WSHSY and CDR2 as SAAADI. With 3 bases removed from V and 1 base from J, the gap between germline ends came to 12 bases. There are 16 residues in the CDR3. The CDR3 protein is CASSEGTDVNTGELFF. Here the CDR3 DNA reads TGCGCCAGCAGTGAAGGTACCGACGTGAACACCGGGGAGCTGTTTTTT.

This clonotype was seen a few times. The V and J genes are TRBV27 and TRBJ2-7; 12 bases map to TRBD1. The CDR3 totals 14 residues. Germline CDR1 reads MNHEY; CDR2 reads SMNVEV (reference sequence). After removal of 6 bases from V and 6 bases from J, the junction contained 6 bases not matched to a gene. DNA for the CDR3: TGTGCCAGCAGCACCGGGACAGGGGGCACCGAGCAGTACTTC. Amino acids: CASSTGTGGTEQYF.

The chain uses TRBV7-8 and TRBJ2-2; unclear D gene. V was trimmed by 5 bases and J by 1 base, leaving 14 bases between them. CDR1 is SGHVS and CDR2 is FQNEAQ in the germline V gene. CDR3 length equals 16 residues. The CDR3 loop is CASSLSEAMNTGELFF. The DNA for the CDR3 is TGTGCCAGCAGCCTATCTGAAGCGATGAACACCGGGGAGCTGTTTTTT.

V is TRBV12-3 or TRBV12-4 and J is TRBJ1-1; no definite D call. The V end lost 6 bases, the J end lost 2 bases, and 10 bases lay between the germline ends. The CDR3 sequence is 13 residues long. CDR3 in DNA: TGTGCCAGCAGGGACTGGCAAAACACTGAAGCTTTCTTT. Its translation: CASRDWQNTEAFF.

The gene calls are TRBV7-6 and TRBJ2-2, with 7 bases identical to TRBD1. The CDR3 contains 17 residues. The ends lost 0 bases at V and 3 bases at J; junction bases unmatched: 7. Per the germline V gene, CDR1 is SGHVS and CDR2 is FNYEAQ. CDR3 residues: CASSLAIQGSDTGELFF. CDR3 in DNA: TGTGCCAGCAGCTTAGCAATACAGGGGTCGGACACCGGGGAGCTGTTTTTT. The whole variable domain, remainder taken from reference TRBV7-6 and TRBJ2-2, is GAGVSQSPRYKVTKRGQDVALRCDPISGHVSLYWYRQALGQGPEFLTYFNYEAQQDKSGLPNDRFSAERPEGSISTLTIQRTEQRDSAMYRCASSLAIQGSDTGELFFGEGSRLTVL.